Listed here are 31 T cell receptor beta chains from one sample, sequenced in a study of cytomegalovirus exposure and HLA in healthy donors. Amplification used 60 Vbeta primers and 13 Jbeta primers. The data were produced by immunoSEQ multiplex PCR, yet TCRdb's version contains in-frame clones alone and is incomplete. This sample has 130,000 or so clones, with roughly 79% found just once. What was sequenced was PBMCs. All receptors derive from a woman aged 40 to 50 in good health and CMV-seronegative.

CDR3 coding DNA: TGTGCCAGCAGCTTAGATAGGCGGGGGGCCACCACAGATACGCAGTATTTT. It specifies CASSLDRRGATTDTQYF. The chain combines TRBV11-2 with TRBJ2-3; 8 bases map to TRBD2. V lost 0 bases to trimming and J lost 2 bases; unmatched junction nucleotides: 7. This CDR3 has 17 amino acids. Germline assignment: CDR1 SGHAT and CDR2 FQNNGV. The full variable domain, rest sourced from reference TRBV11-2 and TRBJ2-3, is EAGVAQSPRYKIIEKRQSVAFWCNPISGHATLYWYQQILGQGPKLLIQFQNNGVVDDSQLPKDRFSAERLKGVDSTLKIQPAKLEDSAVYLCASSLDRRGATTDTQYFGPGTRLTVL.

The chain recombines TRBV10-3 with TRBJ2-1; D is unresolved. The CDR3 loop spans 13 amino acids. V lost 9 bases and J lost 6, with 15 bases in between. Germline CDR1 ENHRY, CDR2 SYGVKD. CDR3 loop: CAIVGDRGNEQFF. The CDR3 DNA reads as TGTGCCATAGTGGGTGATCGCGGCAATGAGCAGTTCTTC.

The CDR3 protein is CASRDNGNQPQHF. As DNA, the CDR3 is TGTGCCAGCAGGGACAACGGCAATCAGCCCCAGCATTTT. This chain links TRBV2 with TRBJ1-5; possible D gene TRBD1, 5 bases. The CDR3 spans 13 residues. Germline assignment: CDR1 SNHLY and CDR2 FYNNEI. Deletions cut 6 bases from V and 2 bases from J, with 8 bases between. Full variable domain (rest looked up from reference TRBV2 and TRBJ1-5): EPEVTQTPSHQVTQMGQEVILRCVPISNHLYFYWYRQILGQKVEFLVSFYNNEISEKSEIFDDQFSVERPDGSNFTLKIRSTKLEDSAMYFCASRDNGNQPQHFGDGTRLSIL.

This clone was seen only once. The genes are TRBV21-1 and TRBJ1-1. TRBV21-1 represents a pseudogene. This CDR3 comprises 19 residues. CDR3 sequence reads: CASSKRVYGGLVPSSEAFF. Written as DNA, the CDR3 is TGTGCCAGCAGCAAACGTGTCTATGGAGGGCTCGTCCCAAGCTCTGAAGCTTTCTTT.

The chain uses TRBV9 and TRBJ2-1; D is undetermined. The CDR3 runs 15 residues. V lost 4 bases and J 6 bases, leaving 17 bases between the germline ends. Germline V gene sequence: CDR1 SGDLS, CDR2 YYNGEE. DNA for the CDR3: TGTGCCAGCAGCACACTCGAGGATGGGTTCAATGAGCAGTTCTTC. Its translation: CASSTLEDGFNEQFF.

This clone was seen only once. The chain employs TRBV6-1 and TRBJ2-7; D remains unclear. V lost 3 bases and J 2 bases, leaving 17 bases between the germline ends. Per germline, CDR1 MNHNS and CDR2 SASEGT. CDR3 size: 16 residues. CDR3 amino acids: CASSDTDRELTYEQYF. Written as DNA, the CDR3 is TGTGCCAGCAGTGATACCGATCGCGAGCTTACCTACGAGCAGTACTTC.

The sample holds one count of this clone. This rearrangement joins TRBV30 to TRBJ2-7; the D is unclear. The CDR3 sequence is 12 residues long. Germline CDR1 GTSNPN, CDR2 SVGIG (reference sequence). V was trimmed by 2 bases and J by 3 bases, leaving 8 bases between them. The CDR3 bases are TGTGCCTGGAGTCTACGGAGCTACGAGCAGTACTTC. Residues: CAWSLRSYEQYF.

The chain links TRBV19 to TRBJ1-6, with 8 bases matching TRBD1. Germline CDR1 LNHDA, CDR2 SQIVND (reference sequence). CDR3 length: 18 amino acids. V gave up 3 bases and J gave up 7 bases; unmatched junction bases: 14. The CDR3 sequence: CASSIRLEFTGGNSPLHF. The CDR3 DNA follows: TGTGCCAGTAGTATCCGCCTCGAATTCACAGGGGGGAATTCACCCCTCCACTTT.

The gene calls are TRBV10-3 and TRBJ2-3, with 13 bases that match TRBD2. Trimming at V came to 4 bases and at J to 3 bases, leaving 4 bases not matched to a gene. The CDR3 extends over 16 amino acids. Germline V gene data show CDR1 as ENHRY and CDR2 as SYGVKD. DNA for the CDR3: TGTGCCATCAGTGGGACTAGCGGGAGCGGTACAGATACGCAGTATTTT. Translated: CAISGTSGSGTDTQYF.

On this clone itself: Other DNA sequences in this specimen translate into the identical CDR3. The V and J genes are TRBV27 and TRBJ1-5, with 7 bases matching TRBD1. The CDR3 spans 14 residues. The trim removed 6 bases at V and 3 bases at J, leaving 5 bases unmatched. Germline V gene lookup returns CDR1 MNHEY and CDR2 SMNVEV (reference sequence). The CDR3 DNA reads TGTGCCAGCAGCAAGACAGGGATCAATCAGCCCCAGCATTTT. Residues: CASSKTGINQPQHF.

The chain recombines TRBV9 with TRBJ2-3; D remains unclear. Germline lookup yields CDR1 SGDLS and CDR2 YYNGEE. V gave up 2 bases and J gave up 0 bases, with 4 bases separating them. The CDR3 loop spans 13 amino acids. DNA of the CDR3: TGTGCCAGCAGCGTTTCTAGCACAGATACGCAGTATTTT. Residues: CASSVSSTDTQYF.

This clone showed up just a few times. The genes are TRBV5-1 and TRBJ2-7; possible D gene TRBD1, 6 bases. CDR3 length: 15 residues. In germline, CDR1 is SGHRS, CDR2 YFSETQ. The V and J ends lost 4 bases and 3 bases respectively, with 17 bases between them. This CDR3 is CASSTGWGPGYEQYF. The CDR3 bases are TGCGCCAGCAGCACCGGATGGGGGCCGGGCTACGAGCAGTACTTC.

The CDR3 DNA sequence: TGTGCCAGCTCACCACAGGGAGATATGCGGAACACTGAAGCTTTCTTT. Translating gives CASSPQGDMRNTEAFF. The genes are TRBV18 and TRBJ1-1; D unclear. Germline CDR1 and CDR2: KGHSH and LQKENI. V was pared by 1 base and J by 1 base, with 13 bases between. This CDR3 is built from 16 residues.

The gene calls are TRBV27 and TRBJ2-5; the D gene is possibly TRBD1 (6 bases). The CDR3 extends over 16 amino acids. V dropped 2 bases and J dropped 0 bases, with 13 bases sitting between them. CDR1 and CDR2 from the germline V gene are MNHEY and SMNVEV (reference sequence). CDR3 in DNA: TGTGCCAGCAGTTTAATGGGGGCAGGAGACCAAGAGACCCAGTACTTC. This translates into CASSLMGAGDQETQYF.

V is TRBV6-1 and J is TRBJ2-7, with D perhaps matching TRBD1 (5 bases). Germline loops: CDR1 MNHNS, CDR2 SASEGT. The CDR3 runs 14 residues. The V gene lost 4 bases and the J gene lost 3 bases, with 13 bases spanning the gap. In DNA form, the CDR3 reads TGTGCCAGCAGTGGAGGCAGGGCCCTCTACGAGCAGTACTTC. Amino acids: CASSGGRALYEQYF.

V usage is TRBV7-2 and J usage is TRBJ1-5, with D perhaps matching TRBD1 (6 bases). The CDR3 is 13 amino acids. V lost 3 bases and J lost 6, with 9 bases in between. Germline CDR1 and CDR2: SGHTA and FQGNSA. The CDR3 bases are TGTGCCAGCAGCTTTGACAGGACTCAGCCCCAGCATTTT. It specifies CASSFDRTQPQHF. Supplemented by reference TRBV7-2 and TRBJ1-5, the full variable domain reads GAGVSQSPSNKVTEKGKDVELRCDPISGHTALYWYRQSLGQGLEFLIYFQGNSAPDKSGLPSDRFSAERTGGSVSTLTIQRTQQEDSAVYLCASSFDRTQPQHFGDGTRLSIL.

The genes are TRBV6-5 and TRBJ1-2; D is ambiguous. Trimming removed 2 bases from V and 5 bases from J, with 12 bases in between. The CDR3 has 14 amino acids. Germline lookup yields CDR1 MNHEY and CDR2 SVGAGI. The CDR3 loop is CASSYGPGRYGYTF. Here the CDR3 DNA reads TGTGCCAGCAGTTACGGGCCAGGCCGGTATGGCTACACCTTC.

The V and J genes are TRBV18 and TRBJ2-4, with a possible D match to TRBD2 (5 bases). CDR1 KGHSH and CDR2 LQKENI come from the germline V gene. This CDR3 region has 13 residues. Trimming removed 2 bases at V and 8 bases at J, with 10 bases between. The CDR3 DNA is TGTGCCAGCTCACCAAACGCGCGGGACATTCAGTACTTC. This codes for CASSPNARDIQYF. The full variable domain, completed using reference TRBV18 and TRBJ2-4, is NAGVMQNPRHLVRRRGQEARLRCSPMKGHSHVYWYRQLPEEGLKFMVYLQKENIIDESGMPKERFSAEFPKEGPSILRIQQVVRGDSAAYFCASSPNARDIQYFGAGTRLSVL.

The rearrangement joins TRBV27 to TRBJ1-2; weak D call: TRBD1 (5 bases). The germline V gene encodes CDR1 MNHEY and CDR2 SMNVEV (reference sequence). The CDR3 is made up of 11 amino acids. V was clipped by 5 bases and J by 5 bases, with 6 bases between them. The DNA of the CDR3 is TGTGCCAGCAGTCCAGGGTATGGCTACACCTTC. Translating gives CASSPGYGYTF.

CDR3 DNA: TGTGCCAGCACCACTATCGGACAGGGGGTAAGCTCCTACGAGCAGTACTTC. It translates to CASTTIGQGVSSYEQYF. J is TRBJ2-7 and V is TRBV27; 10 bases are shared with TRBD1. The trim removed 7 bases at V and 0 bases at J, leaving 12 bases unmatched. The CDR3 totals 17 residues. Germline CDR1 and CDR2: MNHEY and SMNVEV (reference sequence).

This CDR3 reads CASSQVYRVNTEAFF. The DNA for the CDR3 is TGCGCCAGCAGCCAAGTTTACAGGGTTAACACTGAAGCTTTCTTT. The chain uses TRBV4-3 and TRBJ1-1; D possibly corresponds to TRBD1 (6 bases). The CDR3 is made up of 15 amino acids. The germline V gene has CDR1 LGHNA and CDR2 YSLEER. Trimming removed 1 base from V and 2 bases from J, with 11 bases in between.

The chain carries TRBV14 and TRBJ2-6, with 7 bases lining up with TRBD1. The CDR3 covers 16 residues. V lost 2 bases to trimming and J lost 4 bases; unmatched junction nucleotides: 5. The V gene's germline CDR1 is SGHDN and CDR2 FVKESK. This CDR3 is CASSQFRGQGANVLTF. The CDR3 DNA sequence: TGTGCCAGCAGCCAATTTAGGGGGCAAGGGGCCAACGTCCTGACTTTC.

V gene TRBV7-8 combines with J gene TRBJ2-2; 8 bases are a match to TRBD2. Per germline, CDR1 SGHVS and CDR2 FQNEAQ. The J segment lost 7 bases and the V segment lost 6 bases, leaving 13 bases of the junction unmatched. This CDR3 comprises 16 residues. The CDR3 nucleotides are TGTGCCAGCAGTGCCGCAGCGGGAGTAGGTGTCGGGGAGCTGTTTTTT. It translates to CASSAAAGVGVGELFF. The full variable domain, its missing parts supplied by reference TRBV7-8 and TRBJ2-2, is GAGVSQSPRYKVAKRGQDVALRCDPISGHVSLFWYQQALGQGPEFLTYFQNEAQLDKSGLPSDRFFAERPEGSVSTLKIQRTQQEDSAVYLCASSAAAGVGVGELFFGEGSRLTVL.

The chain links TRBV19 to TRBJ2-7, with D possibly matching TRBD1 (6 bases). The germline V gene has CDR1 LNHDA and CDR2 SQIVND (reference sequence). Trimming removed 6 bases at V and 0 bases at J, with 12 bases between. The CDR3 loop spans 14 amino acids. Here the CDR3 DNA reads TGTGCCAGTAGCAGACAGGAGAGCTCCTACGAGCAGTACTTC. It translates to CASSRQESSYEQYF.

The chain has TRBV9 and TRBJ2-2, with D uncertain. This CDR3 is built from 16 residues. Germline CDR1 SGDLS, CDR2 YYNGEE. Deletions cut 0 bases from V and 2 bases from J, with 11 bases between. CDR3 sequence reads: CASSVGGQVNTGELFF. DNA for the CDR3: TGTGCCAGCAGCGTAGGTGGTCAGGTAAACACCGGGGAGCTGTTTTTT.

The CDR3 bases are TGTGCCAGCAGCCGAGGGGGACGGGGCTGGTACGAGCAGTACTTC. Protein product: CASSRGGRGWYEQYF. This chain links TRBV7-8 with TRBJ2-7; a weak D match, TRBD1 (6 bases). The CDR3 runs to 15 residues. V was clipped by 5 bases and J by 4 bases, with 18 bases between them. CDR1 SGHVS and CDR2 FQNEAQ come from the germline V gene.

In its sample, this clone was seen a few times. The J gene is TRBJ2-5, the V gene TRBV28, with D possibly being TRBD2 (5 bases). Germline V gene data show CDR1 as MDHEN and CDR2 as SYDVKM. Between the trimmed V and J ends, which lost 3 bases and 5 bases, there was a span of 7 bases. The CDR3 covers 12 residues. The CDR3 protein is CASSFAGETQYF. The DNA of the CDR3 is TGTGCCAGCAGTTTTGCGGGTGAGACCCAGTACTTC.

V usage is TRBV5-6 and J usage is TRBJ2-1, with D unresolved. The CDR3 sequence is 13 residues long. CDR1 and CDR2 from the germline V gene are SGHDT and YYEEEE. V was clipped by 4 bases and J by 8 bases, with 13 bases between them. The CDR3 DNA follows: TGTGCCAGCAGCATGGGTCTGACACATGAGCAGTTCTTC. Translating gives CASSMGLTHEQFF. Filled out from reference TRBV5-6 and TRBJ2-1, the complete variable domain reads DAGVTQSPTHLIKTRGQQVTLRCSPKSGHDTVSWYQQALGQGPQFIFQYYEEEERQRGNFPDRFSGHQFPNYSSELNVNALLLGDSALYLCASSMGLTHEQFFGPGTRLTVL.

The chain couples TRBV15 to TRBJ2-7; 8 nucleotides agree with TRBD1. The CDR3 has 15 residues. The junction had 6 bases not matched to a gene; V was cut back by 2 bases and J by 3 bases. The germline CDR1 and CDR2 sequences are LNHNV and YYDKDF (reference sequence). CDR3 bases: TGTGCCACCAGCAGACCCGGGACAGGAGACTACGAGCAGTACTTC. Protein product: CATSRPGTGDYEQYF.

This chain connects TRBV28 to TRBJ2-7; 11 nucleotides align to TRBD1. Germline CDR1 is MDHEN and CDR2 is SYDVKM. V lost 5 bases to trimming and J lost 3 bases; unmatched junction nucleotides: 9. This CDR3 has 16 amino acids. CDR3 sequence (DNA): TGTGCCAGCAGTGAAACCGGGACAGGGGGATTCTACGAGCAGTACTTC. Encoded protein: CASSETGTGGFYEQYF.

The V call is TRBV7-2, the J call TRBJ2-1; D is possibly TRBD2 (7 bases). Trimming took 4 bases from V and 6 from J, leaving 19 bases between them. This CDR3 spans 16 amino acids. Germline V gene data show CDR1 as SGHTA and CDR2 as FQGNSA. The CDR3 loop is CASSSIKTGGLNEQFF. The CDR3 DNA reads TGTGCCAGCAGCTCGATAAAGACGGGGGGCCTCAATGAGCAGTTCTTC.